These 17 T cell receptor beta chains were all obtained from the same sample, sequenced in a study of preoperative IRX-2 immunotherapy in early breast cancer. Method: immunoSEQ multiplex PCR; TCRdb's copy keeps in-frame clones and lacks some. The table includes around 25,000 clones, 85% to 95% detected once. Specified treatment: preoperative locoregional IRX-2 cytokine immunotherapy. Sequences were derived from tumor tissue, sampled after IRX-2 immunotherapy. The receptors originated from a human donor with breast cancer.

The V and J genes are TRBV27 and TRBJ2-7, with TRBD2 matching 7 bases. The trim removed 7 bases at V and 11 bases at J, leaving 11 bases unmatched. The CDR3 totals 12 residues. Germline values: CDR1 MNHEY, CDR2 SMNVEV (reference sequence). CDR3 coding DNA: TGTGCCAGCACCTACGCCGGGGGGAGGAAGTACTTC. Amino acids: CASTYAGGRKYF.

The V call is TRBV15, the J call TRBJ2-5; the match to TRBD2 covers 9 bases. V lost 0 bases, J lost 5 bases, and 7 bases stayed unmatched. The CDR3 is made up of 16 amino acids. The germline V gene encodes CDR1 LNHNV and CDR2 YYDKDF (reference sequence). The CDR3 here is CATSRELTSGRETQYF. CDR3 nucleotide sequence: TGTGCCACCAGCAGAGAGCTTACTAGCGGGCGCGAGACCCAGTACTTC. Combining the CDR3 with reference TRBV15 and TRBJ2-5 gives the whole variable domain DAMVIQNPRYQVTQFGKPVTLSCSQTLNHNVMYWYQQKSSQAPKLLFHYYDKDFNNEADTPDNFQSRRPNTSFCFLDIRSPGLGDTAMYLCATSRELTSGRETQYFGPGTRLLVL.

The genes are TRBV27 and TRBJ2-5, with 10 bases that match TRBD1. From germline, CDR1 is MNHEY and CDR2 SMNVEV (reference sequence). The CDR3 extends over 14 amino acids. With V trimmed by 7 bases and J by 5 bases, 7 bases remained unmatched. The CDR3 sequence: CASKLDRGRETQYF. CDR3 DNA: TGTGCCAGCAAACTGGACAGGGGGAGGGAGACCCAGTACTTC.

The chain joins TRBV18 to TRBJ2-1, with D possibly being TRBD1 (6 bases). The length of the CDR3 is 15 residues. Looked up from germline, CDR1 is KGHSH and CDR2 is LQKENI. The V end was cut by 2 bases, the J end by 2 bases, with 10 bases between. The CDR3 DNA is TGTGCCAGCTCACCATCGCGGACAGCCTACAATGAGCAGTTCTTC. As protein: CASSPSRTAYNEQFF.

The rearrangement uses TRBV30 and TRBJ1-1; tentatively, D is TRBD1 (6 bases). The germline V gene encodes CDR1 GTSNPN and CDR2 SVGIG (reference sequence). V was shortened by 4 bases and J by 1 base, with 16 bases between the two germline ends. The CDR3 contains 15 residues. The CDR3 here is CAWNPRQVTNTEAFF. CDR3 sequence (DNA): TGTGCCTGGAACCCTAGACAGGTGACGAACACTGAAGCTTTCTTT.

This chain joins TRBV6-1 and TRBJ2-1; TRBD2 matches 7 bases. V trimming: 1 base; J trimming: 2 bases; junction bases outside the gene matches: 5. The V gene's germline CDR1 is MNHNS and CDR2 SASEGT. The CDR3 consists of 16 residues. CDR3 loop: CASSEESGGAYNEQFF. The CDR3 region has the DNA TGTGCCAGCAGTGAAGAAAGTGGGGGGGCCTACAATGAGCAGTTCTTC.

The V call is TRBV7-3, the J call TRBJ2-2, with a possible D match to TRBD1 (6 bases). Trimming cost V 5 bases and J 1 base, with 11 bases left between them. The germline V gene has CDR1 SGHTA and CDR2 FQGTGA. There are 15 residues in the CDR3. This CDR3 reads CASSPDSRNTGELFF. The CDR3 coding sequence is TGTGCCAGCAGCCCGGACAGCCGGAACACCGGGGAGCTGTTTTTT.

V gene TRBV18 combines with J gene TRBJ1-2, with D possibly being TRBD1 (6 bases). There are 14 residues in the CDR3. The V gene lost 4 bases and the J gene lost 3 bases, with 12 bases spanning the gap. CDR1 is KGHSH, CDR2 LQKENI, per germline. Written as DNA, the CDR3 is TGTGCCAGCTCACAGGGGGACGGTGACTATGGCTACACCTTC. Encoded protein: CASSQGDGDYGYTF.

The genes are TRBV9 and TRBJ1-3; the D gene is possibly TRBD1 (6 bases). This CDR3 comprises 15 residues. The V end lost 0 bases, the J end lost 2 bases, and 9 bases lay between the germline ends. CDR1 and CDR2 (germline): SGDLS, YYNGEE. The CDR3 DNA sequence: TGTGCCAGCAGCGTAGACAGGGAGACTGGAAACACCATATATTTT. Encoded protein: CASSVDRETGNTIYF.

The chain joins TRBV7-9 to TRBJ1-3; no clear D gene. V was cut by 2 bases and J by 4 bases, with 9 bases left in between. The CDR3 consists of 14 residues. From germline, CDR1 is SEHNR and CDR2 FQNEAQ (reference sequence). The CDR3: CASSLSLEGNTIYF. The CDR3 coding sequence is TGTGCCAGCAGCTTATCTCTGGAGGGAAACACCATATATTTT.

The chain carries TRBV4-1 and TRBJ1-4, with D perhaps matching TRBD1 (6 bases). V lost 4 bases and J lost 4, with 16 bases in between. The CDR3 runs 16 residues. CDR1 is MGHRA, CDR2 YSYEKL, per germline. CDR3 residues: CASSRGPQGDNEKLFF. The CDR3 nucleotides read TGCGCCAGCAGCCGAGGGCCACAGGGAGATAATGAAAAACTGTTTTTT.

The rearrangement links TRBV28 to TRBJ1-5, with D uncertain. Deletions cut 8 bases from V and 7 bases from J, with 18 bases between. Germline CDR1 MDHEN, CDR2 SYDVKM. CDR3 length: 14 residues. DNA of the CDR3: TGTGCCAGCGGTATCGAATTAACGGGGCAGCCCCAGCATTTT. Protein: CASGIELTGQPQHF.

This sequence joins TRBV28 and TRBJ2-7, with 7 bases matching TRBD2. CDR1 is MDHEN and CDR2 is SYDVKM in the germline V gene. The CDR3 has 16 amino acids. Trimming took 2 bases from V and 2 from J; bases not matched to a gene: 9. The DNA for the CDR3 is TGTGCCAGCAGTTTAATAGGTCGACTAGCCCCCTACGAGCAGTACTTC. Translation: CASSLIGRLAPYEQYF.

The V and J genes are TRBV27 and TRBJ2-5; no definite D call. Judging by the DNA end, TRBJ2-7 fits better; the J call may be wrong. This CDR3 comprises 15 residues. Germline assignment: CDR1 MNHEY and CDR2 SMNVEV (reference sequence). This CDR3 is CASSFRPGSPYEQYF. In DNA form, the CDR3 reads TGTGCCAGCAGTTTTCGGCCAGGATCCCCCTACGAGCAGTACTTC.

The chain recombines TRBV4-1 with TRBJ1-3; TRBD1 might be the D (5 bases). V lost 4 bases and J lost 2, with 9 bases in between. Germline lookup yields CDR1 MGHRA and CDR2 YSYEKL. The length of the CDR3 is 14 residues. The CDR3 loop reads CASSPGGTGNTIYF. The CDR3 DNA reads TGCGCCAGCAGCCCGGGGGGGACTGGAAACACCATATATTTT.

V and J are TRBV7-8 and TRBJ1-1; no clear D gene. The V end was cut by 5 bases, the J end by 6 bases, with 13 bases between. This CDR3 spans 13 amino acids. Germline loops: CDR1 SGHVS, CDR2 FQNEAQ. CDR3 residues: CASSLLGAPEAFF. The CDR3 DNA is TGTGCCAGCAGCCTCCTCGGAGCTCCTGAAGCTTTCTTT. Full variable domain (rest looked up from reference TRBV7-8 and TRBJ1-1): GAGVSQSPRYKVAKRGQDVALRCDPISGHVSLFWYQQALGQGPEFLTYFQNEAQLDKSGLPSDRFFAERPEGSVSTLKIQRTQQEDSAVYLCASSLLGAPEAFFGQGTRLTVV.

The DNA of the CDR3 is TGTGCCAGCAGCGTAGCGGTGAACACTGAAGCTTTCTTT. It specifies CASSVAVNTEAFF. V and J are TRBV9 and TRBJ1-1; D not certain. CDR1 is SGDLS, CDR2 YYNGEE, per germline. Trimming left V 0 bases short and J 0 bases short, with 3 bases between. CDR3 length: 13 residues.